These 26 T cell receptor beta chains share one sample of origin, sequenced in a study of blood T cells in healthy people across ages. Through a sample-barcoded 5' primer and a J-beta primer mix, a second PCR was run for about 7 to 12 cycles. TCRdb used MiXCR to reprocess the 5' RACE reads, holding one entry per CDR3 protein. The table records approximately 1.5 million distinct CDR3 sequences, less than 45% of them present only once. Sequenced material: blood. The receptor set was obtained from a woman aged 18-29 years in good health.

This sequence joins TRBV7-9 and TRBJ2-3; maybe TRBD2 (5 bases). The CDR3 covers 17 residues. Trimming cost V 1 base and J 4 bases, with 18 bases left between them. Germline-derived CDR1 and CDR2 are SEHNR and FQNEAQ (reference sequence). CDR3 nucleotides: TGTGCCAGCAGCTTAGGGGGAGACTACGGACTTGCAGATACGCAGTATTTT. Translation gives CASSLGGDYGLADTQYF.

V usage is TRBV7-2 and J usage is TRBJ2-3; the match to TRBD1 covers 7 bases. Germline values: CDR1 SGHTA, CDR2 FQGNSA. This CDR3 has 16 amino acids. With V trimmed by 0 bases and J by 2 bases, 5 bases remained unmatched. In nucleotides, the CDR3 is TGTGCCAGCAGCTTAGCGGGGACAGTGAACACAGATACGCAGTATTTT. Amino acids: CASSLAGTVNTDTQYF.

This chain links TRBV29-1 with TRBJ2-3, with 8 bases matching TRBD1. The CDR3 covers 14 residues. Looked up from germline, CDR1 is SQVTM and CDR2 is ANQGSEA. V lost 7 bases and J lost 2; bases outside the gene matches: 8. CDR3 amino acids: CSGGQGRITDTQYF. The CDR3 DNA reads TGCAGCGGTGGACAGGGCCGGATCACAGATACGCAGTATTTT.

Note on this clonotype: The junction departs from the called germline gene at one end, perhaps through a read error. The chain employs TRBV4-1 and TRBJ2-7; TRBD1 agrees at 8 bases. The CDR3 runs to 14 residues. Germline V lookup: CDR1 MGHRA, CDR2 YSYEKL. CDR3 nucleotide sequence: TGCGCCAGCAGCCCGGGACAGGACCTGTACGAGCAGAACTTC. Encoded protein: CASSPGQDLYEQNF.

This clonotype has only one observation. The chain's CDR3 is CASSQVGGASSYEQYF. The CDR3 nucleotides read TGCGCCAGCAGCCAAGTTGGAGGGGCTAGCTCCTACGAGCAGTACTTC. This sequence joins TRBV4-3 and TRBJ2-7; D might be TRBD2 (6 bases). Trimming took 1 base from V and 0 from J, leaving 13 bases between them. From germline, CDR1 is LGHNA and CDR2 YSLEER. This CDR3 is built from 16 residues.

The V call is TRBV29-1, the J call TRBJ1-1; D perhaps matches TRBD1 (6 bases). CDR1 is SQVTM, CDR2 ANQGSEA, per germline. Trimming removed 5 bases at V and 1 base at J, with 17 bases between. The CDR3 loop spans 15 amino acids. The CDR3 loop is CSVTDSGLGNTEAFF. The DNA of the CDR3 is TGCAGCGTTACGGACAGCGGTCTGGGGAACACTGAAGCTTTCTTT.

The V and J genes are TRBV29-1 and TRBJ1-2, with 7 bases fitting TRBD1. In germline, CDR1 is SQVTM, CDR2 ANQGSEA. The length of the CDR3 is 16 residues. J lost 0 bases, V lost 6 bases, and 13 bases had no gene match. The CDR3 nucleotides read TGCAGCGTAGGGGCGGACGGACAGGTCACTAACTATGGCTACACCTTC. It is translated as CSVGADGQVTNYGYTF.

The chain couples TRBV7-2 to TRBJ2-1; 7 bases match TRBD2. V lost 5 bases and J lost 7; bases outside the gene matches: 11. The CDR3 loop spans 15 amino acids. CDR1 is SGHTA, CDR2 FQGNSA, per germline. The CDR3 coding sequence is TGTGCCAGCAGCCCCTTAGCGGGTGTAACGAATGAGCAGTTCTTC. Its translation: CASSPLAGVTNEQFF.

The CDR3 is CSAGPDYYEQYF. The CDR3 DNA reads TGCAGTGCTGGGCCTGACTATTACGAGCAGTACTTC. The chain couples TRBV20-1 to TRBJ2-7; possibly TRBD2 for D (5 bases). With 5 bases removed from V and 4 bases from J, the gap between germline ends came to 12 bases. The CDR3 sequence is 12 residues long. CDR1 is DFQATT and CDR2 is SNEGSKA in the germline V gene (reference sequence).

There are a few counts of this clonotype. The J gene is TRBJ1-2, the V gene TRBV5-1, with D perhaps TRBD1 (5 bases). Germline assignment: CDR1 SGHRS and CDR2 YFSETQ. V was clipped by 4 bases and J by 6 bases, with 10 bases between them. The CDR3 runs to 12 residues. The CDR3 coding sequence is TGCGCCAGCAGCGAACTGACAGATGGCTACACCTTC. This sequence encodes CASSELTDGYTF.

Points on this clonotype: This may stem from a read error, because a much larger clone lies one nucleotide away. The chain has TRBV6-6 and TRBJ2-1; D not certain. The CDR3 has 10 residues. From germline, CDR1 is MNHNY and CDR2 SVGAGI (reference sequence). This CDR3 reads CASSYSEQFF. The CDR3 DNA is TGTGCCAGCAGTTACAGTGAGCAGTTCTTC.

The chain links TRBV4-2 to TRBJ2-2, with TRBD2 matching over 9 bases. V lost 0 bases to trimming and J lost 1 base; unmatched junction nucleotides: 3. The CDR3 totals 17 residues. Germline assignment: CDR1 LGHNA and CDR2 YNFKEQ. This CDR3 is CASSQDGSGGNTGELFF. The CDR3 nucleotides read TGTGCCAGCAGCCAAGATGGTAGCGGGGGGAACACCGGGGAGCTGTTTTTT.

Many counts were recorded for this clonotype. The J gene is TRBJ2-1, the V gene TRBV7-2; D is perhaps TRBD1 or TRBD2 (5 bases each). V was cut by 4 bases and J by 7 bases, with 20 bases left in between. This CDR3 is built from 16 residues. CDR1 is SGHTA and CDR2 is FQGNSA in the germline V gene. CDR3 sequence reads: CASSWDGTTARNEQFF. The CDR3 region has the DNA TGTGCCAGCAGCTGGGATGGGACGACCGCTCGGAATGAGCAGTTCTTC.

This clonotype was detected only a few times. The DNA for the CDR3 is TGTGCCAGCAGTTTAATGAGGAAGGCTTTCTTT. Encoded protein: CASSLMRKAFF. This sequence joins TRBV12-3 or TRBV12-4 and TRBJ1-1; D unresolved. The V and J ends lost 2 bases and 11 bases respectively, with 9 bases between them. The CDR3 is 11 residues long.

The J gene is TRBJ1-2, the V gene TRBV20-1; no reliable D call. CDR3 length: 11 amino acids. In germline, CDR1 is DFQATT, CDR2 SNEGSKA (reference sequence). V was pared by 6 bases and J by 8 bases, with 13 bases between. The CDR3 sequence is CSAEQLEGYTF. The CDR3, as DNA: TGCAGTGCGGAACAATTAGAGGGCTACACCTTC.

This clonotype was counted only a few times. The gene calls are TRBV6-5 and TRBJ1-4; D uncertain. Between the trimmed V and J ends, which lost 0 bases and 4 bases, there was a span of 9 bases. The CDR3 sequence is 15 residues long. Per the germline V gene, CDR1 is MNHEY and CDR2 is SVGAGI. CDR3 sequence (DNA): TGTGCCAGCAGTTACTCAACGGAGGGTAATGAAAAACTGTTTTTT. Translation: CASSYSTEGNEKLFF.

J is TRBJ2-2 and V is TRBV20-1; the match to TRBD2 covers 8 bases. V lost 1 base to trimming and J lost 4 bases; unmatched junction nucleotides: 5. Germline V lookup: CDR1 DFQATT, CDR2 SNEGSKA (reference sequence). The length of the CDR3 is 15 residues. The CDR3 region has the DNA TGCAGTGCTAGAGGGGGGACTAGGGGCACCGGGGAGCTGTTTTTT. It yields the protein CSARGGTRGTGELFF.

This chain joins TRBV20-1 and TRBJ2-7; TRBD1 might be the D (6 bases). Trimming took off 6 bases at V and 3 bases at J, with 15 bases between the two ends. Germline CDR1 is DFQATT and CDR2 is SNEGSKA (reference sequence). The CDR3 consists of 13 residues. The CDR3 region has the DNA TGCAGTGCAAACAGGGCCTCGGGCTACGAGCAGTACTTC. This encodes CSANRASGYEQYF.

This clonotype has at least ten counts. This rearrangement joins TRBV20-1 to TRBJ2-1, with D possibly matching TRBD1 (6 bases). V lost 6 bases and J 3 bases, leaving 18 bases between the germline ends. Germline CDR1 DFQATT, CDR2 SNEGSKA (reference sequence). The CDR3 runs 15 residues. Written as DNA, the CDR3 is TGCAGTGCCATACAGGGTAGTAGCGACTACAATGAGCAGTTCTTC. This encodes CSAIQGSSDYNEQFF.

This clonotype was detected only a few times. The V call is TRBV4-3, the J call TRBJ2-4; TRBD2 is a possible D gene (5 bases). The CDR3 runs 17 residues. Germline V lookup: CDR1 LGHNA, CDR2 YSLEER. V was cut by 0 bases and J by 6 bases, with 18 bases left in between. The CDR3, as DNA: TGCGCCAGCAGCCAAGAAGTCCGGGGTACCACCAGAAACATTCAGTACTTC. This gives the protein CASSQEVRGTTRNIQYF.

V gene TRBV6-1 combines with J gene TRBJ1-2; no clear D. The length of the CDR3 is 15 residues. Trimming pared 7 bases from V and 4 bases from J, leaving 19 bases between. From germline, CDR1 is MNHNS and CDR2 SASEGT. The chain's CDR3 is CASTLNLQRTYGYTF. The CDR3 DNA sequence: TGTGCCAGCACCTTAAACCTCCAGAGGACCTATGGCTACACCTTC.

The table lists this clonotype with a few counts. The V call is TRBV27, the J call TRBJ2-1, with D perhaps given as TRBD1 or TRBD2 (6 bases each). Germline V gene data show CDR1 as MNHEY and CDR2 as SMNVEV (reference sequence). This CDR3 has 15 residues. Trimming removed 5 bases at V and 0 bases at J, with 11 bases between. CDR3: CASSRGASSYNEQFF. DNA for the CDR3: TGTGCCAGCAGTAGGGGGGCGAGCTCCTACAATGAGCAGTTCTTC.

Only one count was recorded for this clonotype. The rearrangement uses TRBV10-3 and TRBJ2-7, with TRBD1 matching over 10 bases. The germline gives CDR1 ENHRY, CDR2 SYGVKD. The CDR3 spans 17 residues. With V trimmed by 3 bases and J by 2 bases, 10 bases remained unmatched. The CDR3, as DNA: TGTGCCATCAGTGATGAACCCCCCGGGACAGGGGCCTACGAGCAGTACTTC. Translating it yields CAISDEPPGTGAYEQYF.

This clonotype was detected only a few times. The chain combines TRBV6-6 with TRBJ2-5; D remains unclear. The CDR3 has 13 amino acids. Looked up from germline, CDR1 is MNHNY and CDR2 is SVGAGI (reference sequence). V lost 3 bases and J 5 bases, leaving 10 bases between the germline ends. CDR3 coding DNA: TGTGCCAGCAGTTATGGGGTCTTGGAGACCCAGTACTTC. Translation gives CASSYGVLETQYF.

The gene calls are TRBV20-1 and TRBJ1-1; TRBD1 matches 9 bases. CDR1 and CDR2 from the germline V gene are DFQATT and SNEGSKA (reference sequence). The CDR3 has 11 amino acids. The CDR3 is CSLDRGTEAFF. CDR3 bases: TGCAGCCTCGACAGGGGGACTGAAGCTTTCTTT.

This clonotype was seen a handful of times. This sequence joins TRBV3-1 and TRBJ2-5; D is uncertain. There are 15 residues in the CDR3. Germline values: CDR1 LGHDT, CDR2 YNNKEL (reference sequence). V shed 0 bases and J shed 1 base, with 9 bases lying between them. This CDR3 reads CASSQDPGSQETQYF. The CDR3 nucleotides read TGTGCCAGCAGCCAAGATCCAGGTAGCCAAGAGACCCAGTACTTC.